The T cell receptor (beta chain) under discussion was sequenced for a study of blood T cells in healthy people across ages. This CDR3 contains 17 residues. Trimming took 1 base from V and 1 from J; bases not matched to a gene: 4. Germline V gives CDR1 SGHTA, CDR2 FQGNSA. A second PCR of about 6 to 12 cycles used a sample-barcoded 5' primer and a J-beta primer mix. Sequencing recovered at least 3 million CDR3-containing paired-end reads from each sample. One entry per CDR3 protein results from TCRdb running MiXCR on the 5' RACE reads. The repertoire consists of around 1.1 million distinct CDR3 sequences, with roughly two fifths occurring once and the leading ten covering 10% to 15%. Sample donors were healthy Caucasian individuals that came from Russia, aged roughly 6 to 95. Isolation recovered at least 6 million PBMCs from every sample.

The rearrangement joins TRBV7-2 to TRBJ2-7; TRBD2 matches 13 bases. This receptor was identified in a man between 18 and 29 years old in good health. Material for sequencing was blood. As DNA, the CDR3 is TGTGCCAGCAGCTTAGGGACTAGCGGGGGCGGGTCCTACGAGCAGTACTTC. This translates into CASSLGTSGGGSYEQYF.